This TCR beta chain was profiled in a study of identifying expanded T cells in peripheral blood. Healthy donors had no documented immune events, such as infections, while sampled. The repertoire was sequenced with immunoSEQ multiplex PCR; TCRdb's copy has only in-frame clones and lacks some. The sample carries around 120,000 clones, roughly 80% recorded once. The sequencing sample was made of blood. This receptor was obtained from a person between 18 and 75 years old in good health.

CDR3 bases: TGTGCCAGTAGTATCTTAGGACGAGGAGGGGGTAGAGGTGAGCAGTTCTTC. Its translation is CASSILGRGGGRGEQFF. This chain links TRBV19 with TRBJ2-1, with D perhaps TRBD1 or TRBD2 (6 bases each). The V gene lost 3 bases and the J gene lost 9 bases, with 24 bases spanning the gap. This CDR3 comprises 17 residues. Germline V gene data show CDR1 as LNHDA and CDR2 as SQIVND (reference sequence).